Reported below is one T cell receptor beta chain. Its antigen is unidentified. The sample comes from a study of CXCR3-negative and CXCR3-positive naive CD8 T cells. Study conclusions and caveats: Most assays used freshly isolated PBMCs, as cryopreservation partially reduced CXCR3.

The libraries of TRB cDNA were prepared using 5' RACE with UMI labels. No DNA is given; TCRdb re-called the 5' RACE reads and lists each CDR3 protein once. The sample includes 45,000 to 55,000 distinct CDR3 sequences. Sequencing was carried out using memory CD8+ T cells from blood. The sequence derives from a human donor in good health. Some clones in this sample may be carry-over from other donors' samples.

The CDR3 is CASSSLTGASSYEQYF. This chain connects TRBV5-1 to TRBJ2-7; TCRdb's D call, TRBD1, is unchecked because there is no DNA. Germline CDR1 reads SGHRS; CDR2 reads YFSETQ. The CDR3 is 16 residues long. The variable domain in full, completed from reference TRBV5-1 and TRBJ2-7, reads KAGVTQTPRYLIKTRGQQVTLSCSPISGHRSVSWYQQTPGQGLQFLFEYFSETQRNKGNFPGRFSGRQFSNSRSEMNVSTLELGDSALYLCASSSLTGASSYEQYFGPGTRLTVT.